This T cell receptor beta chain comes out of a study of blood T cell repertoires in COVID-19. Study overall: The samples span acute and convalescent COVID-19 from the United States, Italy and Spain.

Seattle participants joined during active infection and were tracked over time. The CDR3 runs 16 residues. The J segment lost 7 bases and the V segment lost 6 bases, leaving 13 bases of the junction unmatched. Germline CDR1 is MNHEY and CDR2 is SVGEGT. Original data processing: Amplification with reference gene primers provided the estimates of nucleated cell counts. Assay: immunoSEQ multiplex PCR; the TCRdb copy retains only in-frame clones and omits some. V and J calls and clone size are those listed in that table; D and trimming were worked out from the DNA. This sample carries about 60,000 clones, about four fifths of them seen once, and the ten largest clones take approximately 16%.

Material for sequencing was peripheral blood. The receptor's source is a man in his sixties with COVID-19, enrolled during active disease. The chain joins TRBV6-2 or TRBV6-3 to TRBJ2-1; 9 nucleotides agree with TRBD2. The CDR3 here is CASSSTWRGGGNEQFF. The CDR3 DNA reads TGTGCCAGCAGCAGCACCTGGCGGGGGGGCGGAAATGAGCAGTTCTTC.